One T cell receptor beta chain is described in this entry. Its target is not known. The sample comes from a study of OX40 agonist ivuxolimab in advanced cancers. For the study at large: Six ivuxolimab dose levels, 0.01 to 10 mg/kg, were given intravenously every 2 weeks.

The assay was immunoSEQ multiplex PCR, and TCRdb's table has in-frame clones only and misses some. In the table there are some 100,000 clones, 75% to 90% of which are singletons. Looked up from germline, CDR1 is MNHNS and CDR2 is SASEGT. This CDR3 region has 15 residues. Trimming cost V 4 bases and J 1 base; bases outside gene matches: 3. General observations from the study: Expanded clones tended on average to be more numerous among CD8+ T cells than CD4+.

The chain employs TRBV6-1 and TRBJ2-3; 9 positions match TRBD1. This material consisted of CD4+ or CD8+ T cells sorted from blood, taken in a trial of the OX40 agonist ivuxolimab. This clonotype was obtained from an adult with an advanced solid tumor such as melanoma, head and neck, liver or kidney cancer. In nucleotides, the CDR3 is TGTGCCAGCAGTGGGGGACAGGGTGGCACAGATACGCAGTATTTT. Amino acids: CASSGGQGGTDTQYF.